This T cell receptor beta chain was found in a study of blood T cell repertoires in COVID-19. V was clipped by 0 bases and J by 6 bases, with 13 bases between them. The germline CDR1 and CDR2 sequences are SGHRS and YFSETQ. There are 15 residues in the CDR3. This table comes from immunoSEQ multiplex PCR, and its TCRdb copy is limited to in-frame clones, with some not included. The sample consists of some 400,000 clones, around 87% of them appearing once. The sequence was collected from a man aged 25-45 years who had recovered from COVID-19. The J gene is TRBJ1-5, the V gene TRBV5-1; D is uncertain. Sequenced input: PBMCs or T cells enriched from blood (not recorded which). The CDR3, as DNA: TGCGCCAGCAGCTTGGAAGGGCAAGGAGGTCAGCCCCAGCATTTT. Its translation: CASSLEGQGGQPQHF.